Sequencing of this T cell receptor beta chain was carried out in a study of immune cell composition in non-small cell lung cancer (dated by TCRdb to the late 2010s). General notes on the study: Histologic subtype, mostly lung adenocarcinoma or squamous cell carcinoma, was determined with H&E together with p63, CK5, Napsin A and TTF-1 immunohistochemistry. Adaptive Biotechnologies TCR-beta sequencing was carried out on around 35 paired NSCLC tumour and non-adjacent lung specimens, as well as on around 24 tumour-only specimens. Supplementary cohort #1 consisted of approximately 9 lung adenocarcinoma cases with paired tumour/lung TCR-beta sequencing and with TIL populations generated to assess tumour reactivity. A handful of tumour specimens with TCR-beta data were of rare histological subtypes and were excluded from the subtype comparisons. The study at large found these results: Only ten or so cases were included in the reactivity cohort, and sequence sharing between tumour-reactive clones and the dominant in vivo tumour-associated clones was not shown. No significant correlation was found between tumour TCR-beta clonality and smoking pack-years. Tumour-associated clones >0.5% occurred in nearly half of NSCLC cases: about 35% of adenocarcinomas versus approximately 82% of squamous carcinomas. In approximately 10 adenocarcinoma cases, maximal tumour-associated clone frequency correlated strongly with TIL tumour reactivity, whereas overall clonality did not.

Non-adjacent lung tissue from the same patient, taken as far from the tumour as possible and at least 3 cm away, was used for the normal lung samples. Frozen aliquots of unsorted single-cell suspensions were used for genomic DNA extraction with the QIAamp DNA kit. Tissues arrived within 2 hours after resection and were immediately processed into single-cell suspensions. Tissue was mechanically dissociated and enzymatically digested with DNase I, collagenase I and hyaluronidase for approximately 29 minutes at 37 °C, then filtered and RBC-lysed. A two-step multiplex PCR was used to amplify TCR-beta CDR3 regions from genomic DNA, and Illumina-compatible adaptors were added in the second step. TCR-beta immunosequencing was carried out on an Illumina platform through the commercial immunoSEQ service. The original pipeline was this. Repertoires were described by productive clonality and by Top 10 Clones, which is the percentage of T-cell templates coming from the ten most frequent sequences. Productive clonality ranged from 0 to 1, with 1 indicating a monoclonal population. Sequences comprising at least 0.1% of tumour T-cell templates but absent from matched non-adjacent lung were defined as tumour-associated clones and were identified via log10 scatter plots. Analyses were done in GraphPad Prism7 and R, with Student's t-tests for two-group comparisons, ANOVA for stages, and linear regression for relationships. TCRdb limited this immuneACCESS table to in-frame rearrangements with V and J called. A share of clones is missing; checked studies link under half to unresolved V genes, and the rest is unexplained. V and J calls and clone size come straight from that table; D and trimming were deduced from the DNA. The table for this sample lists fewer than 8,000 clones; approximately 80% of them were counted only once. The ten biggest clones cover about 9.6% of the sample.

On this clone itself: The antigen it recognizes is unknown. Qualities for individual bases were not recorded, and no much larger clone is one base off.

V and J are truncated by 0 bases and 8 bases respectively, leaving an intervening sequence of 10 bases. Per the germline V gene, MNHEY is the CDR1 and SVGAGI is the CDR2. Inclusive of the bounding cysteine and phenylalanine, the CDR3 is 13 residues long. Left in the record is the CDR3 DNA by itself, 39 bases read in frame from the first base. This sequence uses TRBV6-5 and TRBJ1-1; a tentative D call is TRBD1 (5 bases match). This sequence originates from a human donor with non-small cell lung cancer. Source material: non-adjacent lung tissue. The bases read TGTGCCAGCAGTTACTCGTTCCCAGGGGAAGCTTTCTTT. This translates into CASSYSFPGEAFF.